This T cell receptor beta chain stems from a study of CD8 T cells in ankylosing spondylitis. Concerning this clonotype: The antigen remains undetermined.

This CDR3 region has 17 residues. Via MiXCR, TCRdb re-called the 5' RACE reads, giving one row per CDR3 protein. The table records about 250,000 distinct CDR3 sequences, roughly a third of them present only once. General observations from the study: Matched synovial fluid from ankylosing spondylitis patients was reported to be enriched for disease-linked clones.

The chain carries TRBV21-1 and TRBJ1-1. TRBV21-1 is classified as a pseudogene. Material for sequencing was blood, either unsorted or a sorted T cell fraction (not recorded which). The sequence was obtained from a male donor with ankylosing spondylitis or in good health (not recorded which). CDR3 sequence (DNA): TGTGCCAGCAGCACGGCTTGTGACCGCAGAGTTAGTCCTGAAGCTTTCTTT. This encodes CASSTACDRRVSPEAFF.